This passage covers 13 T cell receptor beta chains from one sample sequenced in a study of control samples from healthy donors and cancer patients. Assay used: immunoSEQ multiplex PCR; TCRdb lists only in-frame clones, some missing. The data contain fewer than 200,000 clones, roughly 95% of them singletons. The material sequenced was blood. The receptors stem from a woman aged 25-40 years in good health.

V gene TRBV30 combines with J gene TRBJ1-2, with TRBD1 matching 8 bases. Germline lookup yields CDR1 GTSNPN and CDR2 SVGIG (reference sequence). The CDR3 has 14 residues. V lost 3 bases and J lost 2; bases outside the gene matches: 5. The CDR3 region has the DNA TGTGCCTGGAGAGGGGACAGGACCAACTATGGCTACACCTTC. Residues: CAWRGDRTNYGYTF. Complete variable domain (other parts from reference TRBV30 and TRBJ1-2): SQTIHQWPATLVQPVGSPLSLECTVEGTSNPNLYWYRQAAGRGLQLLFYSVGIGQISSEVPQNLSASRPQDRQFILSSKKLLLSDSGFYLCAWRGDRTNYGYTFGSGTRLTVV.

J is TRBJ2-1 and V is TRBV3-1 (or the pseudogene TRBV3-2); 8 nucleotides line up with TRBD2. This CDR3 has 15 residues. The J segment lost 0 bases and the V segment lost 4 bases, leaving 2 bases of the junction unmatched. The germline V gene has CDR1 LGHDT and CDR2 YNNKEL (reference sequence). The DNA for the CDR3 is TGTGCCAGCAGCCCGAGCGGGAGCTCCTACAATGAGCAGTTCTTC. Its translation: CASSPSGSSYNEQFF.

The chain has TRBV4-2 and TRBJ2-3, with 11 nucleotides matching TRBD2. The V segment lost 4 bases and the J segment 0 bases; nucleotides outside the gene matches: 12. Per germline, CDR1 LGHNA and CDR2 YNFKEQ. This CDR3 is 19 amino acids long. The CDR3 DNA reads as TGTGCCAGCAGCCCATCCGGGACTAGCGGAATCGCTAGCACAGATACGCAGTATTTT. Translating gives CASSPSGTSGIASTDTQYF.

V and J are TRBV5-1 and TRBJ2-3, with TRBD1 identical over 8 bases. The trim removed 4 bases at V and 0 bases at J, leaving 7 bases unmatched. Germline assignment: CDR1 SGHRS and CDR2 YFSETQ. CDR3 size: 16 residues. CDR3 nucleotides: TGCGCCAGCAGCCCCATGGACAGGGCCAGCACAGATACGCAGTATTTT. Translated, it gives CASSPMDRASTDTQYF.

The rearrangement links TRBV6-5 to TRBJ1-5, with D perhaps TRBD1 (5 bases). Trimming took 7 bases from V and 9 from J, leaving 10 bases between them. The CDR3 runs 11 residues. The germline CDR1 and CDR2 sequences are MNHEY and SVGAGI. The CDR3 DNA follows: TGTGCCAGCACGACCGGGGGGCCCCAGCATTTT. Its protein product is CASTTGGPQHF.

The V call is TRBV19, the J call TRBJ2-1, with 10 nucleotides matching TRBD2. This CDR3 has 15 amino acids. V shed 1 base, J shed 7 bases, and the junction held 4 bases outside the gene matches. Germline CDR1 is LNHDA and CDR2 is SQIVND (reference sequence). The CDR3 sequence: CASSIVSTSGNEQFF. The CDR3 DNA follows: TGTGCCAGTAGTATAGTATCGACTAGCGGGAATGAGCAGTTCTTC.

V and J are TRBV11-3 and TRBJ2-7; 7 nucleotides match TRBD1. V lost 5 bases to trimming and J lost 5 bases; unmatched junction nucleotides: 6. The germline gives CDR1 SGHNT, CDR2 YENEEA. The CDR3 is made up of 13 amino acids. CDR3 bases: TGTGCCAGCAGCCCTCAACAGGGGAACGAGCAGTACTTC. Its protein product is CASSPQQGNEQYF.

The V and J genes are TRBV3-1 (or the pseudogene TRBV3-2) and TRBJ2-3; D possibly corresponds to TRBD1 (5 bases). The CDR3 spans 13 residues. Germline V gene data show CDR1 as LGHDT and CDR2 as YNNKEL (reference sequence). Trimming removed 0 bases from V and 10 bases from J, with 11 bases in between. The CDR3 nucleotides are TGTGCCAGCAGCCAAGATAGGGGTAGCTCGCAGTATTTT. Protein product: CASSQDRGSSQYF.

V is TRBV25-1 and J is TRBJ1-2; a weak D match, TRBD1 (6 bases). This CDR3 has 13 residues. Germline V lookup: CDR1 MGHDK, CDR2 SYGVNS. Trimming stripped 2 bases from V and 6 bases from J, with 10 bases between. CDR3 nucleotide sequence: TGTGCCAGCAGTGAAAGTTACAGGGATGGCTACACCTTC. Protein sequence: CASSESYRDGYTF.

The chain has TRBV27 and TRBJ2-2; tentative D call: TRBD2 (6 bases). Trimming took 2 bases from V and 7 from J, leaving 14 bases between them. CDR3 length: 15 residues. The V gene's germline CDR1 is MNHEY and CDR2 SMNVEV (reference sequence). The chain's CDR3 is CASSLTDDGSGELFF. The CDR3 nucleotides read TGTGCCAGCAGTTTAACGGACGACGGGAGCGGGGAGCTGTTTTTT.

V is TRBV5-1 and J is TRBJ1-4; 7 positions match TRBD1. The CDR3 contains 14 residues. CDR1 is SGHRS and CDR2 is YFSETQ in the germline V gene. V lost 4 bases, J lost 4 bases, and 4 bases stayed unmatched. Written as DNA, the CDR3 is TGCGCCAGCAGCCCAGGACAGGTTAATGAAAAACTGTTTTTT. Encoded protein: CASSPGQVNEKLFF.

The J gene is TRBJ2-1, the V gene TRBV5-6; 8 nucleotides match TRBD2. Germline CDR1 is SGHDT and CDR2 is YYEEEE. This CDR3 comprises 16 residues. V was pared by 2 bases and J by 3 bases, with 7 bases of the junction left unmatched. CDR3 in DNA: TGTGCCAGCAGCTTTTTCGGGAGGGCCGGCTACAATGAGCAGTTCTTC. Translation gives CASSFFGRAGYNEQFF.

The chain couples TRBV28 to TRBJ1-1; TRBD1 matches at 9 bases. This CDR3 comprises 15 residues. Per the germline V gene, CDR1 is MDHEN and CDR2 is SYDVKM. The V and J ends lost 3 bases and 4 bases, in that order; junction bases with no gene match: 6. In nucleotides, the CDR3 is TGTGCCAGCAGTTTCTCCGGGACAGGGATCACTGAAGCTTTCTTT. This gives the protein CASSFSGTGITEAFF. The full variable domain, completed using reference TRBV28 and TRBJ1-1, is DVKVTQSSRYLVKRTGEKVFLECVQDMDHENMFWYRQDPGLGLRLIYFSYDVKMKEKGDIPEGYSVSREKKERFSLILESASTNQTSMYLCASSFSGTGITEAFFGQGTRLTVV.